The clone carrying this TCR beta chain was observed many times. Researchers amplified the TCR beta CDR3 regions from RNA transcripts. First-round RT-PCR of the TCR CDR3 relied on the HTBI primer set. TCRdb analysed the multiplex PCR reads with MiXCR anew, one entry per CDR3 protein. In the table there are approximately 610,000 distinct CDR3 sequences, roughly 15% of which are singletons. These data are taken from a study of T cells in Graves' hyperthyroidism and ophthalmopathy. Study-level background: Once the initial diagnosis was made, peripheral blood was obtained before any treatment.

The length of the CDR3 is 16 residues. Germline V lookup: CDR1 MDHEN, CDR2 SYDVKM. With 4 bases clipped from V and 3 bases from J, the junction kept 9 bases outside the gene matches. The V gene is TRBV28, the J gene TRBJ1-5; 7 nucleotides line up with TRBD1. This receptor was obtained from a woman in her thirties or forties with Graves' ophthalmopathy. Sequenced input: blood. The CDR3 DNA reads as TGTGCCAGCAGTTGGGGGACAGCTCTTGACAATCAGCCCCAGCATTTT. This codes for CASSWGTALDNQPQHF.